Listed here are 30 T cell receptor beta chains from one sample, sequenced in a study of blood T cell repertoires in COVID-19. Clones were sequenced by immunoSEQ multiplex PCR, and TCRdb holds only the in-frame ones, with some missing. The repertoire includes 300,000 or so clones, 85% to 90% of them detected once, and approximately 3.3% sits in the top ten. The specimen was peripheral blood. The receptor source for this set is a middle-aged woman with acute or convalescent COVID-19.

The chain carries TRBV3-1 (or the pseudogene TRBV3-2) and TRBJ2-1; 9 nucleotides agree with TRBD2. CDR1 is LGHDT, CDR2 YNNKEL, per germline (reference sequence). The CDR3 length is 14 residues. V was clipped by 2 bases and J by 9 bases; unmatched bases: 5. CDR3 residues: CASSQMPTSGEQFF. DNA of the CDR3: TGTGCCAGCAGCCAAATGCCGACTAGCGGTGAGCAGTTCTTC.

V gene TRBV11-1 combines with J gene TRBJ2-3, with TRBD2 matching 11 bases. The CDR3 spans 15 residues. Germline CDR1 is SGHAT and CDR2 is FQDESV (reference sequence). Trimming at V came to 2 bases and at J to 6 bases, leaving 4 bases not matched to a gene. The CDR3 is CASSLIAGGLDTQYF. For the CDR3, the DNA is TGTGCCAGCAGCTTAATAGCGGGGGGGCTCGATACGCAGTATTTT.

The V gene is TRBV13, the J gene TRBJ1-6; 12 nucleotides match TRBD1. The CDR3 has 16 amino acids. V shed 5 bases and J 9 bases; nucleotides not matched to a gene: 8. Germline V gene lookup returns CDR1 PRHDT and CDR2 FYEKMQ (reference sequence). DNA of the CDR3: TGTGCCAGCAGCCAAGGGACAGGGGGCCTTTTTTCACCCCTCCACTTT. The encoded protein is CASSQGTGGLFSPLHF.

Concerning this clone itself: At one end, the junction sequence differs from germline, possibly due to a read error. CDR3 residues: CATCDPTRQEDTALF. In DNA, the CDR3 is TGTGCCACCTGTGACCCTACACGACAGGAGGACACTGCCCTCTTT. The chain recombines TRBV24-1 with TRBJ1-1; D possibly corresponds to TRBD1 (6 bases). Looked up from germline, CDR1 is KGHDR and CDR2 is SFDVKD. The CDR3 is 15 residues long.

The DNA of the CDR3 is TGTGCCAGCTCAAACTCGGATACGCAGTATTTT. Residues: CASSNSDTQYF. This sequence joins TRBV18 and TRBJ2-3, with unresolved D. This CDR3 has 11 amino acids. CDR1 is KGHSH, CDR2 LQKENI, per germline. Between the trimmed V and J ends, which lost 5 bases and 6 bases, there was a span of 6 bases.

In its sample, this clone was seen once. V is TRBV4-1 and J is TRBJ2-1; 16 positions match TRBD2. The CDR3 covers 16 residues. Germline-derived CDR1 and CDR2 are MGHRA and YSYEKL. The ends lost 5 bases at V and 11 bases at J; junction bases unmatched: 9. As DNA, the CDR3 is TGCGCCAGCAGCTACCCGGGACTAGCGGGGGGGCCTAAGCAGTTCTTC. Amino acids: CASSYPGLAGGPKQFF.

Details on this clone: The CDR3 does not close with the conserved phenylalanine or tryptophan, likely indicating a read error. The DNA is left out, because the CDR3 cannot be placed on it with certainty; the CDR3 is given as TCRdb lists it. The chain combines TRBV3-1 (or the pseudogene TRBV3-2) with TRBJ1-6. Germline assignment: CDR1 LGHDT and CDR2 YNNKEL (reference sequence). The length of the CDR3 is 13 amino acids, counting both ends. The CDR3 protein is CASSQEGGSTVFM.

V gene TRBV11-3 combines with J gene TRBJ2-3, with TRBD2 as a possible D gene (6 bases). The length of the CDR3 is 15 residues. Deletions cut 2 bases from V and 2 bases from J, with 11 bases between. The germline V gene encodes CDR1 SGHNT and CDR2 YENEEA. CDR3 bases: TGTGCCAGCAGCTTATCGGGACTTCTCACAGATACGCAGTATTTT. Protein sequence: CASSLSGLLTDTQYF.

The chain recombines TRBV4-1 with TRBJ2-4; TRBD2 matches 10 bases. This CDR3 is built from 17 residues. Losses at the gene ends were 3 bases for V and 1 base for J; bases not matched to a gene: 6. In germline, CDR1 is MGHRA, CDR2 YSYEKL. The CDR3 loop reads CASSHSQTSGAKNIQYF. CDR3 bases: TGCGCCAGCAGCCACTCTCAGACTAGCGGGGCCAAAAACATTCAGTACTTC.

This clone appeared a single time. The gene calls are TRBV19 and TRBJ1-1; 7 nucleotides agree with TRBD1. V trimming: 4 bases; J trimming: 6 bases; junction bases outside the gene matches: 14. CDR1 and CDR2 from the germline V gene are LNHDA and SQIVND (reference sequence). The CDR3 contains 16 residues. The CDR3 region has the DNA TGTGCCAGTAGTAATAGACGACAGGGCATAGGACCTGAAGCTTTCTTT. This translates into CASSNRRQGIGPEAFF.

The CDR3 region is CASCCSGTSQAFF. The DNA for the CDR3 is TGTGCCAGTTGCTGCTCCGGGACAAGCCAAGCTTTCTTT. The V and J genes are TRBV19 and TRBJ1-1; D may be TRBD1 (6 bases). With 8 bases removed from V and 9 bases from J, the gap between germline ends came to 19 bases. The germline gives CDR1 LNHDA, CDR2 SQIVND (reference sequence). The length of the CDR3 is 13 residues.

The chain uses TRBV5-1 and TRBJ1-1; D not resolved. V dropped 0 bases and J dropped 4 bases, with 13 bases sitting between them. Looked up from germline, CDR1 is SGHRS and CDR2 is YFSETQ. This CDR3 spans 15 amino acids. Here the CDR3 DNA reads TGCGCCAGCAGCTTGGCCCGGGTAGGGAGCACTGAAGCTTTCTTT. It translates to CASSLARVGSTEAFF.

The chain uses TRBV15 and TRBJ1-2, with 7 bases lining up with TRBD1. Germline CDR1 is LNHNV and CDR2 is YYDKDF (reference sequence). This CDR3 is built from 13 residues. With V trimmed by 4 bases and J by 4 bases, 3 bases remained unmatched. CDR3 in amino acids: CATSTDRAYGYTF. CDR3 nucleotide sequence: TGTGCCACCAGCACAGACAGGGCCTATGGCTACACCTTC.

V usage is TRBV7-9 and J usage is TRBJ1-1; no reliable D call. Germline values: CDR1 SEHNR, CDR2 FQNEAQ (reference sequence). This CDR3 is 15 amino acids long. V lost 2 bases and J 6 bases, leaving 16 bases between the germline ends. The chain's CDR3 is CASSLPTGRSPEAFF. The CDR3 nucleotides are TGTGCCAGCAGCTTACCCACGGGAAGATCCCCTGAAGCTTTCTTT.

This chain connects TRBV14 to TRBJ2-3; D is undetermined. V was shortened by 4 bases and J by 0 bases, with 5 bases between the two germline ends. This CDR3 region has 13 residues. Per the germline V gene, CDR1 is SGHDN and CDR2 is FVKESK. CDR3 amino acids: CASSLPSTDTQYF. In DNA, the CDR3 is TGTGCCAGCAGCCTTCCTAGCACAGATACGCAGTATTTT.

In this sample, this clone turned up once. The rearrangement uses TRBV6-5 and TRBJ1-1, with D unclear. Trimming shortened V by 6 bases and J by 5 bases, and 10 bases separated the two germline ends. Germline V gene lookup returns CDR1 MNHEY and CDR2 SVGAGI. The CDR3 length is 12 residues. CDR3 protein: CASRIEQTEAFF. The CDR3 DNA follows: TGTGCCAGCAGAATTGAACAGACTGAAGCTTTCTTT.

This chain joins TRBV6-6 and TRBJ2-6, with 7 bases fitting TRBD1. CDR3 length: 17 amino acids. Trimming cost V 5 bases and J 4 bases; bases outside gene matches: 11. Germline V gives CDR1 MNHNY, CDR2 SVGAGI (reference sequence). The CDR3 DNA follows: TGTGCCAGCAGTCAATCGGGACAGCTAGCCGGGGCCAACGTCCTGACTTTC. Translated: CASSQSGQLAGANVLTF.

On this clone itself: One end of the junction fails to match germline, which may point to a read error. The V call is TRBV2, the J call TRBJ2-5; 11 nucleotides agree with TRBD1. This CDR3 contains 15 residues. CDR1 is SNHLY, CDR2 FYNNEI, per germline. In DNA form, the CDR3 reads TGTACCAGCAGTGTCAGGACAGGGGGCGTTGAGACCCAGTACTTC. It specifies CTSSVRTGGVETQYF.

J is TRBJ1-5 and V is TRBV6-4, with D maybe TRBD1 (6 bases). This CDR3 contains 16 residues. The V gene lost 5 bases and the J gene lost 3 bases, with 17 bases spanning the gap. Germline V gene sequence: CDR1 MRHNA, CDR2 SNTAGT. CDR3 amino acids: CASSNQQGPDNQPQHF. The CDR3 nucleotides read TGTGCCAGCAGTAACCAACAGGGACCTGACAATCAGCCCCAGCATTTT.

The chain joins TRBV2 to TRBJ1-1; D perhaps matches TRBD1 (6 bases). The CDR3 loop spans 14 amino acids. Trimming took off 6 bases at V and 3 bases at J, with 14 bases between the two ends. Germline lookup yields CDR1 SNHLY and CDR2 FYNNEI. The CDR3 nucleotides are TGTGCCAGCAGGGCTTTACAGGGTTACACTGAAGCTTTCTTT. Residues: CASRALQGYTEAFF.

This clone was seen a handful of times. V gene TRBV19 combines with J gene TRBJ1-6; perhaps TRBD1 as D (5 bases). Germline CDR1 and CDR2: LNHDA and SQIVND (reference sequence). This CDR3 has 13 residues. The V and J ends lost 5 bases and 8 bases respectively, with 10 bases between them. The CDR3 bases are TGTGCCAGTAGTGTTACAGGCTATTCACCCCTCCACTTT. Translated, it gives CASSVTGYSPLHF.

The chain carries TRBV27 and TRBJ1-4; D unclear. The length of the CDR3 is 15 residues. Germline V gene lookup returns CDR1 MNHEY and CDR2 SMNVEV (reference sequence). V was shortened by 8 bases and J by 1 base, with 14 bases between the two germline ends. Written as DNA, the CDR3 is TGTGCCAGCTCTCCGCAGGATGGAACTAATGAAAAACTGTTTTTT. Protein: CASSPQDGTNEKLFF.

V and J are TRBV5-1 and TRBJ1-4, with D possibly matching TRBD1 (5 bases). Trimming shortened V by 4 bases and J by 8 bases, and 18 bases separated the two germline ends. CDR1 is SGHRS, CDR2 YFSETQ, per germline. This CDR3 comprises 15 residues. CDR3 sequence (DNA): TGCGCCAGCAGCCTCTCAAATGGGGCGACGGAAAAACTGTTTTTT. It yields the protein CASSLSNGATEKLFF.

The chain uses TRBV19 and TRBJ1-4, with D possibly being TRBD1 (5 bases). Between the trimmed V and J ends, which lost 6 bases and 8 bases, there was a span of 19 bases. CDR3 length equals 15 residues. Germline CDR1 LNHDA, CDR2 SQIVND (reference sequence). The CDR3 DNA reads as TGTGCCAGTAGGGAAAAACCGGGACTGAGGGAAAAACTGTTTTTT. Translating it yields CASREKPGLREKLFF.

The chain carries TRBV4-1 and TRBJ1-2, with D maybe TRBD1 (6 bases). The CDR3 covers 11 residues. Germline lookup yields CDR1 MGHRA and CDR2 YSYEKL. The V end was cut by 4 bases, the J end by 8 bases, with 8 bases between. This CDR3 is CASSPGEGYTF. The CDR3 DNA reads as TGCGCCAGCAGCCCAGGGGAGGGCTACACCTTC.

The CDR3, as DNA: TGTGCCACCAGCAGAGTAATGAGCACAGATACGCAGTATTTT. This codes for CATSRVMSTDTQYF. The V gene is TRBV15, the J gene TRBJ2-3, with D hard to call. V was cut by 1 base and J by 0 bases, with 5 bases left in between. Germline V gene lookup returns CDR1 LNHNV and CDR2 YYDKDF (reference sequence). This CDR3 has 14 residues.

The chain combines TRBV2 with TRBJ1-6; D remains ambiguous. Germline V gene data show CDR1 as SNHLY and CDR2 as FYNNEI. This CDR3 contains 14 residues. Trimming took 4 bases from V and 0 from J, leaving 4 bases between them. CDR3 in DNA: TGTGCCAGCAGTGCCAGCTCCTATAATTCACCCCTCCACTTT. This codes for CASSASSYNSPLHF.

V is TRBV2 and J is TRBJ2-5; 14 bases fit TRBD2. This CDR3 contains 16 residues. Germline CDR1 is SNHLY and CDR2 is FYNNEI. Losses at the gene ends were 6 bases for V and 5 bases for J; bases not matched to a gene: 8. This CDR3 is CASRGLAGAFRETQYF. Written as DNA, the CDR3 is TGTGCCAGCAGGGGACTAGCGGGGGCCTTCCGGGAGACCCAGTACTTC.

The chain is built from TRBV5-4 and TRBJ2-5; weak D call: TRBD2 (5 bases). The CDR3 spans 13 residues. Germline V CDR1 and CDR2: SGHNT, YYREEE (reference sequence). V was shortened by 4 bases and J by 4 bases, with 11 bases between the two germline ends. CDR3 coding DNA: TGTGCCAGCAGCCCCAAGGCGGGAGAGACCCAGTACTTC. Translating it yields CASSPKAGETQYF. The full variable domain, completed using reference TRBV5-4 and TRBJ2-5, is ETGVTQSPTHLIKTRGQQVTLRCSSQSGHNTVSWYQQALGQGPQFIFQYYREEENGRGNFPPRFSGLQFPNYSSELNVNALELDDSALYLCASSPKAGETQYFGPGTRLLVL.

The genes are TRBV30 and TRBJ2-3; TRBD1 might be the D (6 bases). V lost 4 bases and J lost 9, with 17 bases in between. CDR3 length: 13 residues. Germline V gene sequence: CDR1 GTSNPN, CDR2 SVGIG (reference sequence). The DNA of the CDR3 is TGTGCCTGGACCTTTGGACAGCGTGAAACGCAGTATTTT. This encodes CAWTFGQRETQYF.